These 11 T cell receptor beta chains were sequenced from one sample in a study of lymphopenia after photon versus proton radiotherapy. Only in-frame clones appear in the TCRdb table, and some are missing; sequencing was by immunoSEQ multiplex PCR. Here the sample spans some 33,000 clones, 85% to 90% being singletons. The sample consisted of peripheral blood, taken from a patient treated with photon-based radiotherapy. The receptors derive from a woman in her fifties or sixties with pancreatic cancer.

J is TRBJ2-1 and V is TRBV5-8, with 11 bases that match TRBD1. Germline CDR1 is SGHTS and CDR2 is YDEGEE. The CDR3 spans 14 residues. Losses at the gene ends were 6 bases for V and 9 bases for J; bases not matched to a gene: 8. CDR3 in amino acids: CASTLDRGQSEQFF. DNA of the CDR3: TGTGCCAGCACCCTGGACAGGGGGCAAAGTGAGCAGTTCTTC.

This clone came up once. The chain is built from TRBV6-6 and TRBJ2-1; the match to TRBD2 covers 10 bases. The CDR3 spans 15 residues. Germline V gene sequence: CDR1 MNHNY, CDR2 SVGAGI (reference sequence). With V trimmed by 8 bases and J by 2 bases, 6 bases remained unmatched. CDR3 sequence reads: CASEGTSDTYNEQFF. DNA of the CDR3: TGTGCCAGCGAAGGGACTAGCGACACCTACAATGAGCAGTTCTTC.

This clone occurred a few times. The rearrangement uses TRBV7-2 and TRBJ1-5, with D tentatively TRBD1 (5 bases). The CDR3 has 15 amino acids. V lost 1 base to trimming and J lost 4 bases, with 11 bases between them. CDR1 and CDR2 from the germline V gene are SGHTA and FQGNSA. The CDR3 sequence is CASSLDGGENQPQHF. The CDR3 DNA follows: TGTGCCAGCAGCTTAGACGGAGGGGAAAATCAGCCCCAGCATTTT.

The J gene is TRBJ2-7, the V gene TRBV28, with D possibly matching TRBD1 (6 bases). The V and J ends lost 1 base and 9 bases respectively, with 19 bases between them. CDR1 MDHEN and CDR2 SYDVKM come from the germline V gene. This CDR3 has 15 residues. The CDR3 nucleotides read TGTGCCAGCAGTTTATATGTAGGGGGAGAGGTTATGCAGTACTTC. It is translated as CASSLYVGGEVMQYF.

The rearrangement joins TRBV25-1 to TRBJ2-7, with 9 bases fitting TRBD2. The CDR3 is 15 residues long. V lost 2 bases, J lost 9 bases, and 11 bases stayed unmatched. Germline values: CDR1 MGHDK, CDR2 SYGVNS. CDR3 in amino acids: CASSEKEREVSGQYF. The CDR3 DNA is TGTGCCAGCAGTGAAAAAGAGCGGGAGGTATCCGGGCAGTACTTC.

V usage is TRBV19 and J usage is TRBJ1-3; D gene uncertain. The CDR3 length is 15 residues. V was shortened by 11 bases and J by 4 bases, with 21 bases between the two germline ends. Germline V gives CDR1 LNHDA, CDR2 SQIVND (reference sequence). The CDR3 protein is CACKTPSPGGNTIYF. The CDR3 DNA reads TGTGCCTGCAAGACTCCCTCTCCCGGCGGAAACACCATATATTTT.

V is TRBV25-1 and J is TRBJ1-1; a weak D match, TRBD1 (6 bases). V lost 6 bases to trimming and J lost 1 base, with 12 bases between them. The CDR3 totals 14 residues. CDR1 MGHDK and CDR2 SYGVNS come from the germline V gene. The DNA of the CDR3 is TGTGCCAGCAGATTGACAGGCTCGAACACTGAAGCTTTCTTT. Its translation: CASRLTGSNTEAFF.

CDR3 sequence: CASSIITGTLNEQFF. The CDR3 region has the DNA TGTGCCAGTAGTATTATAACAGGGACTCTAAATGAGCAGTTCTTC. The chain couples TRBV19 to TRBJ2-1; either TRBD1 or TRBD2 may fit D (6 bases each). The CDR3 has 15 residues. With 3 bases removed from V and 7 bases from J, the gap between germline ends came to 16 bases. Germline-derived CDR1 and CDR2 are LNHDA and SQIVND (reference sequence).

This chain joins TRBV4-3 and TRBJ2-2; the D is unclear. The CDR3 consists of 15 residues. Germline-derived CDR1 and CDR2 are LGHNA and YSLEER. V lost 0 bases to trimming and J lost 3 bases, with 8 bases between them. This chain's CDR3 is CASSQEWRDTGELFF. The CDR3 bases are TGCGCCAGCAGCCAAGAGTGGCGAGACACCGGGGAGCTGTTTTTT.

The gene calls are TRBV15 and TRBJ2-5; 11 nucleotides align to TRBD1. The CDR3 is 17 amino acids. Trimming cost V 2 bases and J 6 bases; bases outside gene matches: 11. CDR1 and CDR2 from the germline V gene are LNHNV and YYDKDF (reference sequence). The CDR3 sequence: CATSRLKLGQGAQTQYF. In nucleotides, the CDR3 is TGTGCCACCAGCAGACTAAAACTAGGACAGGGGGCGCAGACCCAGTACTTC.

The chain uses TRBV18 and TRBJ2-1; TRBD1 matches 7 bases. This CDR3 region has 14 residues. V was clipped by 2 bases and J by 6 bases; unmatched bases: 4. Germline CDR1 and CDR2: KGHSH and LQKENI. CDR3 DNA: TGTGCCAGCTCACCAGACAGGGTGAGCAATGAGCAGTTCTTC. The encoded protein is CASSPDRVSNEQFF.